The following is a TCR beta chain sequence with its context. Which antigen it targets is not known. One base away there is no much larger clone; base qualities are not given. Participants in the prospective study were enrolled through a virtual design, were aged roughly 18 to 100 years, and lived in roughly 25 United States geographic areas. In the prospective study, participants were assigned to cohorts based on the clinical history participants reported in a screening survey and a study questionnaire. For ImmuneRACE Cohort 3, a participant was defined as recovered based on two consecutive negative NP/OP PCR tests, clearance by a healthcare professional, or resolution of symptoms. Each participant in the prospective study had whole blood, serum and a nasopharyngeal or oropharyngeal swab collected by mobile phlebotomists. Prospective study participants could optionally give additional blood draws and questionnaires over an approximately 2-month period. Blood samples from the prospective study were shipped frozen or at room temperature prior to DNA extraction.

TCRbeta CDR3 regions were amplified from genomic DNA using the immunoSEQ Assay, a bias-controlled multiplex PCR. Per the source publication's procedure: Within the assay, amplification of reference gene primers was used to estimate how many nucleated cells each sample contained. Sequence reads were collapsed and filtered to measure the absolute abundance of every unique TCRbeta CDR3 rearrangement. For each sample, productive Simpson clonality was calculated as the square root of Simpson's diversity index over productive rearrangements. In TCRdb, the immuneACCESS table is reduced to in-frame sequences with V and J assigned. These tables do not hold every clone; where another copy was compared, an unresolved V gene accounts for under half, and the others remain unexplained. From that table come the V and J calls and clone size; the DNA was used to work out D and trimming. Across this sample there are hundreds of thousands of clones, with 80% to 90% seen only once. The ten biggest clones cover roughly 1.1% of the sample.

This sample was taken from a study of blood T cell repertoires in COVID-19 (dated by TCRdb to the early 2020s). Looking at the study overall: Collaborator samples came from the United States, Italy and Spain and covered acute and convalescent phases of COVID-19. The material from the prospective study consisted of cDNA or gDNA derived from T cells, B-cell-depleted T cells, or PBMCs. The dataset comprised deeply sampled blood TCRbeta repertoires from subjects exposed to, actively infected with, or recovered from COVID-19. The repertoires were released in a freely available public database meant as a resource for research on the immune response to SARS-CoV-2. Samples came from the ongoing ImmuneRACE study (first 160 participants) plus 1,254 subjects from 6 global collaborators. The sample metadata nearly always contained a de-identified subject ID, COVID-19 status, age in years and sex. Where HLA class I and class II types were available, the types were taken from metadata supplied by the sample provider, not from assay-based typing. Here is what the overall study found, with its caveats: The amount of clinical and demographic metadata varied by source and participant and was provided uncurated.

The germline V gene provides CDR1 ENHRY and CDR2 SYGVKD. V is cut by 3 bases and J by 7 bases, and the space between the germline ends is 15 bases. Counted from cysteine to phenylalanine, this CDR3 has 14 amino acids. Only CDR3 DNA is held: 42 bases, read in frame from base 1. Recombination linked TRBV10-3 to TRBJ1-1; TRBD1 could be the D gene, as 6 bases match. The sample comprised PBMCs or T cells enriched from blood (not recorded which). This TCR derives from a man aged 30 to 45 who had recovered from COVID-19. The CDR3 protein sequence reads: CAISDLQGENEAFF. In nucleotides, the sequence is TGTGCCATCAGTGATTTACAGGGTGAGAATGAAGCTTTCTTT.